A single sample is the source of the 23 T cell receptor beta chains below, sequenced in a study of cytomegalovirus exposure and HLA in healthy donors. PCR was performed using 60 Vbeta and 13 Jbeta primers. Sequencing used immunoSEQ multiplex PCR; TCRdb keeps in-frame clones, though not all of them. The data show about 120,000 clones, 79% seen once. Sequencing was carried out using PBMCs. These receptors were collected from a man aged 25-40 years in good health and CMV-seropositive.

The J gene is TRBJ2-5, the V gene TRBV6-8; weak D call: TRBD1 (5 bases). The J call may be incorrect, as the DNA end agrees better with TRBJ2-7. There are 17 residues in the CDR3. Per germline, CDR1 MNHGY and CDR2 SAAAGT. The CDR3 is CASIHRTTKHPSHEQYF. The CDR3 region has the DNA TGTGCCAGCATTCATCGGACAACGAAACACCCGTCCCACGAGCAGTACTTC.

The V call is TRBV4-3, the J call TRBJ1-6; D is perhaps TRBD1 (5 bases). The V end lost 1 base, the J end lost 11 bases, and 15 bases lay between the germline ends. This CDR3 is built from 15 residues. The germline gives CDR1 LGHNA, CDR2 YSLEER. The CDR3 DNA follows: TGCGCCAGCAGCCAAGCTCGCCAGGGTTTCGCACCCCTCCACTTT. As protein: CASSQARQGFAPLHF.

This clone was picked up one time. Here the CDR3 reads CSVSPRLSGANVLTF. The CDR3 region has the DNA TGCAGCGTTAGCCCCAGGTTGTCTGGGGCCAACGTCCTGACTTTC. This sequence joins TRBV29-1 and TRBJ2-6; D not resolved. Germline CDR1 SQVTM, CDR2 ANQGSEA. CDR3 size: 15 residues. Trimming removed 5 bases from V and 1 base from J, with 12 bases in between.

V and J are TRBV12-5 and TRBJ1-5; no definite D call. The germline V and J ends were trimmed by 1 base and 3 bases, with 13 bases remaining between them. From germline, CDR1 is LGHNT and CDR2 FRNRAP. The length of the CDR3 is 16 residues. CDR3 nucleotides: TGTGCTAGTGGTTTGGGATCGAAGGGAGTCAATCAGCCCCAGCATTTT. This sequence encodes CASGLGSKGVNQPQHF.

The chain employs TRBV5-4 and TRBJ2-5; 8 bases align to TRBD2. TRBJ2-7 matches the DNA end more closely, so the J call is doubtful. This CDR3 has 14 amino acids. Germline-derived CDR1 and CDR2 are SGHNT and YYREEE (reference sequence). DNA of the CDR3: TGTGCCAGCAGCCTCGTCGGGGGGGCCTACGAGCAGTACTTC. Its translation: CASSLVGGAYEQYF.

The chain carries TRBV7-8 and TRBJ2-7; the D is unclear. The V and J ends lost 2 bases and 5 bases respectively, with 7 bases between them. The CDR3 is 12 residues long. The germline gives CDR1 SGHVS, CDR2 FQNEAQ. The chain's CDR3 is CASSLSANEQYF. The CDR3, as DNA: TGTGCCAGCAGCTTAAGCGCAAACGAGCAGTACTTC.

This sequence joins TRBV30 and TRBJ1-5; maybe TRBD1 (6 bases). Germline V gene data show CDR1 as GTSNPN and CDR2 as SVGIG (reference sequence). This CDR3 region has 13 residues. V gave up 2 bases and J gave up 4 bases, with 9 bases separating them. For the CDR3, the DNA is TGTGCCTGGAGTCTAACAGGGAATCAGCCCCAGCATTTT. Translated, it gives CAWSLTGNQPQHF.

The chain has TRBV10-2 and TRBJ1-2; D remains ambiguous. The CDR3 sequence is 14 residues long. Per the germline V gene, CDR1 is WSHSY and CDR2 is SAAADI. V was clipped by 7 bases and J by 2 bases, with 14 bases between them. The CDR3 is CASTWTAGNYGYTF. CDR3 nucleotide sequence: TGCGCCAGCACCTGGACGGCGGGGAACTATGGCTACACCTTC.

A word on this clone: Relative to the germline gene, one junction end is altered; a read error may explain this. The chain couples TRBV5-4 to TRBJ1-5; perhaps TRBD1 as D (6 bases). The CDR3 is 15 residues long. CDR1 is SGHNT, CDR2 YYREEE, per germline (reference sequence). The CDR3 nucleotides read TGTGCCGGCAGCTTGGCGGGACAAGTCAATCAGCCCCAGCATTTT. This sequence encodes CAGSLAGQVNQPQHF.

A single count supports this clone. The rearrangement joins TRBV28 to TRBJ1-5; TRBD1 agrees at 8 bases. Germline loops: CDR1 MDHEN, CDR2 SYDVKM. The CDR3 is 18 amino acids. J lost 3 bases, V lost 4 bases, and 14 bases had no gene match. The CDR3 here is CASSSGIRQGQFNQPQHF. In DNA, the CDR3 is TGTGCCAGCAGTTCCGGGATAAGACAGGGGCAGTTCAATCAGCCCCAGCATTTT.

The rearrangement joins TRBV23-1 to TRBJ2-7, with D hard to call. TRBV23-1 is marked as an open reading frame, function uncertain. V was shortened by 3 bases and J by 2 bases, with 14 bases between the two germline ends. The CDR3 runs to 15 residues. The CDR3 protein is CASSHLKTPTYEQYF. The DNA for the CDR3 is TGCGCCAGCAGTCACCTCAAGACTCCCACCTACGAGCAGTACTTC.

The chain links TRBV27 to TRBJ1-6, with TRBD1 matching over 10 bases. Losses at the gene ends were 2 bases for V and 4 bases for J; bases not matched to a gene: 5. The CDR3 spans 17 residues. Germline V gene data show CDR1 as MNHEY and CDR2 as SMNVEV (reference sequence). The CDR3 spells CASSLGTGAQYNSPLHF. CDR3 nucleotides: TGTGCCAGCAGTTTAGGGACAGGGGCTCAGTATAATTCACCCCTCCACTTT.

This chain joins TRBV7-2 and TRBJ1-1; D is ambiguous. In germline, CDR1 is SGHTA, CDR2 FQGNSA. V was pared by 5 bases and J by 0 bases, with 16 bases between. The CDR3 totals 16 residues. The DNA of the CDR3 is TGTGCCAGCAGCCCGAGCTCGCGGAGCATGAACACTGAAGCTTTCTTT. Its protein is CASSPSSRSMNTEAFF.

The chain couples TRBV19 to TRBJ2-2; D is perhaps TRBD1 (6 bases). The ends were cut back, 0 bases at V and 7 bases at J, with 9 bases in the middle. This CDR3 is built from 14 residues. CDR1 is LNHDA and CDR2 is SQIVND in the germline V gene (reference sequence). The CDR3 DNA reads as TGTGCCAGTAGTATAGAAGGGGACAACGGGGAGCTGTTTTTT. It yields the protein CASSIEGDNGELFF.

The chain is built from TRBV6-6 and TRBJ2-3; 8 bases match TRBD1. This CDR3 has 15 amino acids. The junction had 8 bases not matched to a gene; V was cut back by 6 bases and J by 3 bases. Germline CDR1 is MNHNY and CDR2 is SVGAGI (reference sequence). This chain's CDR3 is CASSSGTGGTDTQYF. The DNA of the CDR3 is TGTGCCAGCAGCTCGGGGACAGGTGGAACAGATACGCAGTATTTT.

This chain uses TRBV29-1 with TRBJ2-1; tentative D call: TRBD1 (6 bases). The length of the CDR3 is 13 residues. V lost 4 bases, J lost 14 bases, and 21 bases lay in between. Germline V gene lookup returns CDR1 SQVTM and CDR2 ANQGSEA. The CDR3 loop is CSVVQGTGQNEFF. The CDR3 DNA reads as TGCAGCGTTGTTCAAGGTACAGGGCAAAATGAGTTCTTC.

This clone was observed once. For the CDR3, the DNA is TGTGCCAGCAGTGTATCAGGGGAAAATTCCTACGAGCAGTACTTC. This codes for CASSVSGENSYEQYF. The gene calls are TRBV2 and TRBJ2-7, with D maybe TRBD1 (6 bases). Trimming removed 4 bases at V and 1 base at J, with 14 bases between. CDR3 length: 15 amino acids. CDR1 SNHLY and CDR2 FYNNEI come from the germline V gene.

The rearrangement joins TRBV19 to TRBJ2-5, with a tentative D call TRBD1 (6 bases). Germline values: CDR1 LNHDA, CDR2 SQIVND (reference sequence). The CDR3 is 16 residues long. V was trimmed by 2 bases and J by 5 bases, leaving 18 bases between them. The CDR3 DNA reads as TGTGCCAGTAGTATAAAGCCAGGGGCAATTCGGGAGACCCAGTACTTC. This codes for CASSIKPGAIRETQYF.

In DNA form, the CDR3 reads TGTGCCAGCACGAGACAGTATAATTCACCCCTCCACTTT. Translation gives CASTRQYNSPLHF. The V gene is TRBV11-3, the J gene TRBJ1-6; TRBD1 is a possible D gene (5 bases). The V end lost 7 bases, the J end lost 4 bases, and 8 bases lay between the germline ends. The CDR3 runs 13 residues. Per the germline V gene, CDR1 is SGHNT and CDR2 is YENEEA.

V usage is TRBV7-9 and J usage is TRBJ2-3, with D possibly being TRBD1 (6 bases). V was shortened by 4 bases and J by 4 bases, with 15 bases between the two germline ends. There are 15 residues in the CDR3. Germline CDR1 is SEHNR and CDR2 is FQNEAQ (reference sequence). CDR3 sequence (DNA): TGTGCCAGCAGCTCACCAGGGGTGACCCCAGATACGCAGTATTTT. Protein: CASSSPGVTPDTQYF.

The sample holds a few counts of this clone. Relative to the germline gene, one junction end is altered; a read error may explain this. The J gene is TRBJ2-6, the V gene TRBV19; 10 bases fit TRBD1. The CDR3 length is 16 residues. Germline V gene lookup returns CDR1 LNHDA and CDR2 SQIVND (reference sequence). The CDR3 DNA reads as TGTGCCAGTAGTATGGGGGACAGGGGCGGGGCCAACGGCCTGACTTTC. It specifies CASSMGDRGGANGLTF.

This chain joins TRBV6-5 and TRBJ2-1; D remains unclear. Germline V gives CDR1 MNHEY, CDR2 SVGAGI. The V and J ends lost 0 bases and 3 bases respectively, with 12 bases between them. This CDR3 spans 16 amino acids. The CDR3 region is CASSYSSLPGYNEQFF. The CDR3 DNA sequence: TGTGCCAGCAGTTACTCTTCCCTACCTGGCTACAATGAGCAGTTCTTC.

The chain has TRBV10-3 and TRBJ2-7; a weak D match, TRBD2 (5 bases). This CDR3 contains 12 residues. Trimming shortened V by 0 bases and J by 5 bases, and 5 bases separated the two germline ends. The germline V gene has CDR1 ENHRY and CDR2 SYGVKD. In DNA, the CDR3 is TGTGCCATCAGTGAGTCAGCGGACGAGCAGTACTTC. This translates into CAISESADEQYF.